One sample yielded the 14 T cell receptor beta chains listed below, sequenced in a study of CDR3 diversity in severe acne. TCRdb analysed the PCR reads with MiXCR anew, one entry per CDR3 protein. This sample yields over 100,000 distinct CDR3 sequences, of which roughly 51% are seen a single time; under 15% belongs to the top ten. The specimen sequenced was blood. These receptors came from a male donor with acne.

This clonotype came up a few times. The chain couples TRBV29-1 to TRBJ1-1, with D uncertain. The CDR3 extends over 11 amino acids. The germline gives CDR1 SQVTM, CDR2 ANQGSEA. CDR3: CIGLMYTEAFF. The CDR3 DNA sequence: TGCATCGGCTTGATGTACACTGAAGCTTTCTTT. The whole variable domain, filled in from reference TRBV29-1 and TRBJ1-1, reads SAVISQKPSRDICQRGTSLTIQCQVDSQVTMMFWYRQQPGQSLTLIATANQGSEATYESGFVIDKFPISRPNLTFSTLTVSNMSPEDSSIYLCIGLMYTEAFFGQGTRLTVV.

Many counts were recorded for this clonotype. The V and J genes are TRBV28 and TRBJ2-7; 9 bases map to TRBD1. CDR1 and CDR2 from the germline V gene are MDHEN and SYDVKM. The CDR3 extends over 15 amino acids. With 4 bases clipped from V and 3 bases from J, the junction kept 7 bases outside the gene matches. CDR3 coding DNA: TGTGCCAGCAGTTCAAACAGGGGGCCCCACTACGAGCAGTACTTC. It translates to CASSSNRGPHYEQYF. The variable domain in full, completed from reference TRBV28 and TRBJ2-7, reads DVKVTQSSRYLVKRTGEKVFLECVQDMDHENMFWYRQDPGLGLRLIYFSYDVKMKEKGDIPEGYSVSREKKERFSLILESASTNQTSMYLCASSSNRGPHYEQYFGPGTRLTVT.

The chain has TRBV20-1 and TRBJ2-7; tentative D call: TRBD2 (5 bases). The CDR3 extends over 16 amino acids. Germline V CDR1 and CDR2: DFQATT, SNEGSKA (reference sequence). V gave up 6 bases and J gave up 3 bases, with 24 bases separating them. CDR3 DNA sequence: TGCAGTGCCAGCACCCCGACGTCGGGATTTCACTACGAGCAGTACTTC. It translates to CSASTPTSGFHYEQYF.

This clonotype was seen repeatedly, ten times or more. The chain joins TRBV20-1 to TRBJ2-3; D may be TRBD1 (6 bases). CDR1 and CDR2 from the germline V gene are DFQATT and SNEGSKA (reference sequence). The CDR3 runs 15 residues. With 4 bases removed from V and 3 bases from J, the gap between germline ends came to 17 bases. CDR3 protein: CSATPRDIGTDTQYF. The CDR3 DNA sequence: TGCAGTGCTACGCCTCGGGACATAGGAACAGATACGCAGTATTTT.

CDR3 protein: CASGEQGGTGELFF. CDR3 bases: TGTGCCAGCGGGGAACAGGGAGGGACCGGGGAGCTGTTTTTT. V and J are TRBV28 and TRBJ2-2; tentative D call: TRBD2 (7 bases). The germline V gene has CDR1 MDHEN and CDR2 SYDVKM. Between the trimmed V and J ends, which lost 8 bases and 5 bases, there was a span of 15 bases. This CDR3 contains 14 residues.

The chain employs TRBV2 and TRBJ2-7; D is possibly TRBD2 (5 bases). The CDR3 is 11 residues long. The germline CDR1 and CDR2 sequences are SNHLY and FYNNEI. V shed 5 bases and J shed 6 bases, with 8 bases lying between them. DNA for the CDR3: TGTGCCAGCAGTCGGGGTAGCGAGCAGTACTTC. As protein: CASSRGSEQYF.

The table lists this clonotype with many counts. This chain links TRBV5-1 with TRBJ2-3, with D hard to call. The CDR3 runs 14 residues. The germline gives CDR1 SGHRS, CDR2 YFSETQ. The V end lost 5 bases, the J end lost 2 bases, and 12 bases lay between the germline ends. The CDR3 bases are TGCGCCAGCAGTTCGGGCGCGATCACAGATACGCAGTATTTT. This translates into CASSSGAITDTQYF.

The chain couples TRBV20-1 to TRBJ1-3; D gene unclear. This CDR3 comprises 10 residues. V was clipped by 7 bases and J by 4 bases, with 5 bases between them. Per the germline V gene, CDR1 is DFQATT and CDR2 is SNEGSKA (reference sequence). This chain's CDR3 is CSGAGNTIYF. The CDR3 DNA is TGCAGTGGCGCCGGAAACACCATATATTTT.

This clonotype was detected only a few times. The V gene is TRBV4-1, the J gene TRBJ2-7; D uncertain. This CDR3 has 13 residues. The V end was cut by 7 bases, the J end by 3 bases, with 13 bases between. Germline-derived CDR1 and CDR2 are MGHRA and YSYEKL. As DNA, the CDR3 is TGCGCCAGCACCCTCAACCTAGGCTACGAGCAGTACTTC. Translated, it gives CASTLNLGYEQYF.

The chain employs TRBV12-3 or TRBV12-4 and TRBJ1-5; D is perhaps TRBD1 (5 bases). V was trimmed by 6 bases and J by 9 bases, leaving 15 bases between them. The CDR3 is 13 amino acids. CDR3 sequence reads: CASRQGELGPQHF. As DNA, the CDR3 is TGTGCCAGCAGGCAGGGCGAACTGGGGCCCCAGCATTTT.

The genes are TRBV12-3 or TRBV12-4 and TRBJ2-2, with TRBD2 matching 8 bases. J gave up 8 bases and V 3 bases, and 11 bases lay outside the gene matches. The CDR3 extends over 16 amino acids. The CDR3 sequence: CASSFGPGLGRGELFF. The CDR3 DNA is TGTGCCAGCAGTTTTGGTCCGGGACTAGGACGGGGGGAGCTGTTTTTT.

The rearrangement uses TRBV24-1 and TRBJ2-7; 7 bases line up with TRBD1. This CDR3 comprises 14 residues. The junction had 2 bases not matched to a gene; V was cut back by 2 bases and J by 2 bases. CDR1 is KGHDR, CDR2 SFDVKD, per germline. The CDR3 protein is CATSDSGQTYEQYF. CDR3 DNA: TGTGCCACCAGTGATTCGGGACAGACCTACGAGCAGTACTTC.

The sample holds many counts of this clonotype. Here the CDR3 reads CASQGSGNTIYF. For the CDR3, the DNA is TGTGCCAGCCAGGGCTCTGGAAACACCATATATTTT. V usage is TRBV10-3 and J usage is TRBJ1-3, with D perhaps matching TRBD1 (5 bases). CDR1 ENHRY and CDR2 SYGVKD come from the germline V gene. Deletions cut 10 bases from V and 0 bases from J, with 7 bases between. This CDR3 is built from 12 residues.

The chain carries TRBV28 and TRBJ1-5; maybe TRBD1 (6 bases). Trimming took off 1 base at V and 7 bases at J, with 11 bases between the two ends. Germline assignment: CDR1 MDHEN and CDR2 SYDVKM. The CDR3 covers 14 residues. The CDR3: CASSLSGVRQPQHF. As DNA, the CDR3 is TGTGCCAGCAGTTTATCAGGGGTCCGACAGCCCCAGCATTTT.